This paragraph covers one T cell receptor beta chain sequence. The V end was cut by 8 bases, the J end by 2 bases, with 12 bases between. Germline values: CDR1 MGHDK, CDR2 SYGVNS. This CDR3 comprises 13 residues. The data stem from a study of shared clonotypes between healthy human individuals. The assay was immunoSEQ multiplex PCR, and TCRdb's table has in-frame clones only and misses some. The table lists roughly 510,000 clones, about three quarters of them singletons. V gene TRBV25-1 combines with J gene TRBJ2-5, with D perhaps TRBD1 or TRBD2 (5 bases each). The TCR sequence derives from a woman in her 40s in good health. Some clones in this sample may be carry-over from other donors' samples. The sequencing input was PBMCs. The CDR3 DNA sequence: TGTGCCAGCCGGGGCCTCTATCAAGAGACCCAGTACTTC. It specifies CASRGLYQETQYF.